A single sample is the source of the 29 T cell receptor beta chains below, sequenced in a study of cytotoxic CD8 clonotypes in ibrutinib-treated CLL. Produced via immunoSEQ multiplex PCR; TCRdb's table is partial and in-frame only. The sample lists around 200,000 clones, 60% to 80% seen once, with around 5.9% in the top ten. The sample in question was PBMCs, obtained after 12 months of ibrutinib treatment. The receptors were sampled from a human donor with chronic lymphocytic leukemia.

The V gene is TRBV21-1, the J gene TRBJ2-3. TRBV21-1 represents a pseudogene. The CDR3 loop spans 11 amino acids. DNA for the CDR3: TGTGCCAGCAGCAAGTTCCATACGCAGTATTTT. Translation: CASSKFHTQYF.

A single count supports this clone. The V and J genes are TRBV6-1 and TRBJ1-4; the D gene is possibly TRBD1 (5 bases). The CDR3 is made up of 15 amino acids. CDR1 MNHNS and CDR2 SASEGT come from the germline V gene. The V end lost 2 bases, the J end lost 6 bases, and 13 bases lay between the germline ends. The CDR3 is CASSERGGIYEKLFF. CDR3 nucleotides: TGTGCCAGCAGTGAAAGGGGAGGGATTTATGAAAAACTGTTTTTT.

This chain uses TRBV6-1 with TRBJ1-2; a weak D match, TRBD1 (6 bases). Trimming cost V 6 bases and J 4 bases, with 12 bases left between them. CDR3 length equals 13 residues. Germline V lookup: CDR1 MNHNS, CDR2 SASEGT. Here the CDR3 reads CASRLRGSYGYTF. CDR3 DNA: TGTGCCAGCAGGCTCAGGGGTTCCTATGGCTACACCTTC.

The J gene is TRBJ1-5, the V gene TRBV21-1. TRBV21-1 is described as a pseudogene. CDR3 size: 13 residues. CDR3 DNA: TGTGCCAGCAGCAAAGATGGCAATCAGCCCCAGCATTTT. It is translated as CASSKDGNQPQHF.

This clone came up many times. The chain has TRBV7-2 and TRBJ1-1; unclear D gene. Trimming cost V 3 bases and J 4 bases, with 12 bases left between them. This CDR3 region has 14 residues. Germline assignment: CDR1 SGHTA and CDR2 FQGNSA. The CDR3 nucleotides are TGTGCCAGCAGCTTGTTCCGCAGTGGCACTGAAGCTTTCTTT. Protein sequence: CASSLFRSGTEAFF.

This sequence joins TRBV15 and TRBJ1-5, with D unresolved. The V gene's germline CDR1 is LNHNV and CDR2 YYDKDF (reference sequence). The CDR3 runs to 16 residues. Between the trimmed V and J ends, which lost 1 base and 4 bases, there was a span of 14 bases. This CDR3 is CATSRARAGPNQPQHF. DNA of the CDR3: TGTGCCACCAGCAGAGCGAGGGCAGGCCCTAATCAGCCCCAGCATTTT. The full variable domain, completed using reference TRBV15 and TRBJ1-5, is DAMVIQNPRYQVTQFGKPVTLSCSQTLNHNVMYWYQQKSSQAPKLLFHYYDKDFNNEADTPDNFQSRRPNTSFCFLDIRSPGLGDTAMYLCATSRARAGPNQPQHFGDGTRLSIL.

As to this clone: The junction departs from germline at one end; a sequencing error may be responsible. The chain employs TRBV25-1 and TRBJ1-1; 7 bases line up with TRBD1. The CDR3 spans 15 residues. The V gene's germline CDR1 is MGHDK and CDR2 SYGVNS. The CDR3 is CASSENQGVKVLPHF. DNA of the CDR3: TGTGCCAGCAGTGAAAACCAGGGGGTTAAGGTCTTACCCCACTTT.

This clone has just one count. This sample includes further DNA sequences coding for the same CDR3. The chain has TRBV6-5 and TRBJ1-5; D is undetermined. V lost 2 bases to trimming and J lost 5 bases, with 7 bases between them. The germline V gene encodes CDR1 MNHEY and CDR2 SVGAGI. This CDR3 is 13 amino acids long. CDR3 sequence reads: CASSYRRDQPQHF. In DNA form, the CDR3 reads TGTGCCAGCAGTTACAGAAGAGATCAGCCCCAGCATTTT.

The chain carries TRBV15 and TRBJ1-5; TRBD1 aligns across 7 bases. The CDR3 is 14 amino acids. With 5 bases clipped from V and 3 bases from J, the junction kept 4 bases outside the gene matches. Germline V gene sequence: CDR1 LNHNV, CDR2 YYDKDF (reference sequence). This CDR3 reads CATSGGQYNQPQHF. The CDR3 bases are TGTGCCACCAGCGGGGGACAGTACAATCAGCCCCAGCATTTT.

This clone was found once. The chain recombines TRBV11-2 with TRBJ2-2; D call uncertain. Trimming stripped 2 bases from V and 9 bases from J, with 13 bases between. Germline-derived CDR1 and CDR2 are SGHAT and FQNNGV. The CDR3 length is 14 residues. The CDR3 DNA sequence: TGTGCCAGCAGCTTAAAAGACTCCCGCCGGGAGCTGTTTTTT. Translated: CASSLKDSRRELFF.

This clone was observed a handful of times. The gene calls are TRBV9 and TRBJ1-2, with 8 bases that match TRBD1. Germline CDR1 reads SGDLS; CDR2 reads YYNGEE. V lost 5 bases to trimming and J lost 6 bases; unmatched junction nucleotides: 12. The CDR3 has 15 residues. The CDR3 DNA is TGTGCCAGCAGAGAAGGCGACAGGGGCTCGGATGGCTACACCTTC. Translation: CASREGDRGSDGYTF.

The V gene is TRBV11-2, the J gene TRBJ2-3, with 7 bases lining up with TRBD1. V lost 6 bases and J lost 0; bases outside the gene matches: 6. The CDR3 sequence is 15 residues long. CDR1 SGHAT and CDR2 FQNNGV come from the germline V gene. Written as DNA, the CDR3 is TGTGCCAGCAGGCGAGGGACAGTTAGCACAGATACGCAGTATTTT. It codes for CASRRGTVSTDTQYF. Based on the CDR3 plus reference TRBV11-2 and TRBJ2-3, the full variable domain is EAGVAQSPRYKIIEKRQSVAFWCNPISGHATLYWYQQILGQGPKLLIQFQNNGVVDDSQLPKDRFSAERLKGVDSTLKIQPAKLEDSAVYLCASRRGTVSTDTQYFGPGTRLTVL.

DNA for the CDR3: TGCGCCAGCAGCCGACTAGCGGTACAAACCGGGGAGCTGTTTTTT. It codes for CASSRLAVQTGELFF. The V and J genes are TRBV4-1 and TRBJ2-2; 9 bases are shared with TRBD2. The CDR3 is 15 amino acids. With 4 bases clipped from V and 5 bases from J, the junction kept 5 bases outside the gene matches. Germline values: CDR1 MGHRA, CDR2 YSYEKL.

The rearrangement uses TRBV30 and TRBJ2-2; D may match TRBD1 or TRBD2 (5 bases each). This CDR3 has 15 residues. Per germline, CDR1 GTSNPN and CDR2 SVGIG (reference sequence). Between the trimmed V and J ends, which lost 0 bases and 4 bases, there was a span of 12 bases. The CDR3 nucleotides read TGTGCCTGGAGTGTACTAGGGACGAGCACCGGGGAGCTGTTTTTT. This sequence encodes CAWSVLGTSTGELFF.

This clone was observed a handful of times. This chain joins TRBV5-1 and TRBJ2-1, with 11 bases that match TRBD2. The germline gives CDR1 SGHRS, CDR2 YFSETQ. This CDR3 has 16 residues. V dropped 0 bases and J dropped 5; count of bases not matched to a gene: 4. In DNA, the CDR3 is TGCGCCAGCAGCTTGGGCCTAGCGGGAGGCAACAATGAGCAGTTCTTC. Its protein is CASSLGLAGGNNEQFF.

The chain links TRBV9 to TRBJ1-5; TRBD1 is a possible D gene (5 bases). Trimming took 1 base from V and 9 from J, leaving 14 bases between them. This CDR3 is built from 14 residues. CDR1 is SGDLS and CDR2 is YYNGEE in the germline V gene. The CDR3 region is CASSVNVGQGPQHF. CDR3 sequence (DNA): TGTGCCAGCAGCGTAAACGTGGGTCAGGGGCCCCAGCATTTT.

The sample holds one count of this clone. The chain combines TRBV15 with TRBJ2-3; 8 positions match TRBD2. The V and J ends lost 8 bases and 4 bases, in that order; junction bases with no gene match: 5. This CDR3 is built from 13 residues. CDR1 LNHNV and CDR2 YYDKDF come from the germline V gene (reference sequence). CDR3 nucleotides: TGTGCCACCCTTCAAGCGGGAGCAGATACGCAGTATTTT. Its translation is CATLQAGADTQYF.

This chain uses TRBV5-1 with TRBJ2-1; D gene ambiguous. V gave up 1 base and J gave up 1 base, with 12 bases separating them. Germline CDR1 reads SGHRS; CDR2 reads YFSETQ. The CDR3 is 16 residues long. The DNA of the CDR3 is TGCGCCAGCAGCTTGATTAATGACCTATCCTACAATGAGCAGTTCTTC. Translation: CASSLINDLSYNEQFF.

The chain joins TRBV7-8 to TRBJ1-2; D gene unclear. The CDR3 contains 13 residues. Deletions cut 4 bases from V and 5 bases from J, with 11 bases between. Germline V gene sequence: CDR1 SGHVS, CDR2 FQNEAQ. CDR3: CASSYNREYGYTF. The CDR3 nucleotides are TGTGCCAGCAGCTACAACCGGGAGTATGGCTACACCTTC.

The J gene is TRBJ1-2, the V gene TRBV9; D call uncertain. The CDR3 has 14 residues. Trimming removed 0 bases at V and 6 bases at J, with 12 bases between. The germline V gene has CDR1 SGDLS and CDR2 YYNGEE. The CDR3 reads CASSVDGSGNGYTF. The CDR3 DNA follows: TGTGCCAGCAGCGTAGACGGAAGCGGTAATGGCTACACCTTC.

This sequence joins TRBV4-3 and TRBJ2-1; D gene ambiguous. The CDR3 spans 15 residues. From germline, CDR1 is LGHNA and CDR2 YSLEER. V lost 0 bases and J lost 3, with 9 bases in between. The chain's CDR3 is CASSQDPSNYNEQFF. The CDR3 DNA is TGCGCCAGCAGCCAAGATCCGTCTAACTACAATGAGCAGTTCTTC.

The CDR3 loop reads CASSPRQTPNYGYTF. The CDR3 DNA is TGTGCCAGCTCACCTAGACAGACTCCTAACTATGGCTACACCTTC. This chain connects TRBV18 to TRBJ1-2, with D maybe TRBD1 (5 bases). The V end lost 3 bases, the J end lost 0 bases, and 11 bases lay between the germline ends. Germline CDR1 and CDR2: KGHSH and LQKENI. The CDR3 totals 15 residues.

The chain links TRBV2 to TRBJ1-1, with 7 bases fitting TRBD1. Germline values: CDR1 SNHLY, CDR2 FYNNEI. Germline trimming cut 4 bases from V and 1 base from J; bases unmatched to any gene: 6. This CDR3 comprises 15 residues. DNA for the CDR3: TGTGCCAGCAGTGCGCTAGGGGGCGGGAACACTGAAGCTTTCTTT. Its protein is CASSALGGGNTEAFF.

The chain is built from TRBV7-9 and TRBJ2-5; 7 nucleotides agree with TRBD1. J was trimmed by 1 base and V by 8 bases; bases with no gene match: 4. Per the germline V gene, CDR1 is SEHNR and CDR2 is FQNEAQ (reference sequence). This CDR3 has 13 amino acids. CDR3 sequence: CASVGQSQETQYF. As DNA, the CDR3 is TGTGCCAGCGTGGGACAGAGCCAAGAGACCCAGTACTTC.

In this sample, this clone turned up once. V usage is TRBV19 and J usage is TRBJ2-1, with 10 bases that match TRBD2. The CDR3 loop spans 14 amino acids. Germline CDR1 reads LNHDA; CDR2 reads SQIVND (reference sequence). With 3 bases clipped from V and 15 bases from J, the junction kept 11 bases outside the gene matches. In DNA form, the CDR3 reads TGTGCCAGTAGTATCGGGGCTAGCGGGAGTCTCAGGTTCTTC. This codes for CASSIGASGSLRFF.

This clone has a count of ten or more. The chain employs TRBV15 and TRBJ2-7; 7 positions agree with TRBD1. CDR1 and CDR2 from the germline V gene are LNHNV and YYDKDF (reference sequence). The CDR3 consists of 13 residues. The J segment lost 6 bases and the V segment lost 4 bases, leaving 6 bases of the junction unmatched. The CDR3 loop reads CATSKEQGFEQYF. In DNA, the CDR3 is TGTGCCACCAGCAAGGAACAGGGGTTCGAGCAGTACTTC.

DNA of the CDR3: TGTGCCAGCAGCTTGGAACTAAACGGGGGCAATCAGCCCCAGCATTTT. Translated: CASSLELNGGNQPQHF. The chain uses TRBV5-6 and TRBJ1-5, with unresolved D. Germline V lookup: CDR1 SGHDT, CDR2 YYEEEE. Trimming stripped 0 bases from V and 2 bases from J, with 12 bases between. The CDR3 runs to 16 residues.

This clone came up many times. V gene TRBV18 combines with J gene TRBJ2-2; D is unresolved. Germline V gives CDR1 KGHSH, CDR2 LQKENI. The germline V and J ends were trimmed by 6 bases and 1 base, with 21 bases remaining between them. The CDR3 contains 18 residues. Here the CDR3 DNA reads TGTGCCAGCTCGCCAGAGTGGACGGTGGGGAAGAACACCGGGGAGCTGTTTTTT. Protein sequence: CASSPEWTVGKNTGELFF. The whole variable domain, filled in from reference TRBV18 and TRBJ2-2, reads NAGVMQNPRHLVRRRGQEARLRCSPMKGHSHVYWYRQLPEEGLKFMVYLQKENIIDESGMPKERFSAEFPKEGPSILRIQQVVRGDSAAYFCASSPEWTVGKNTGELFFGEGSRLTVL.

The rearrangement uses TRBV5-4 and TRBJ2-2; 8 bases fit TRBD1. Trimming at V came to 1 base and at J to 0 bases, leaving 5 bases not matched to a gene. Germline V gene sequence: CDR1 SGHNT, CDR2 YYREEE (reference sequence). This CDR3 has 17 residues. Written as DNA, the CDR3 is TGTGCCAGCAGCTTGTCGTGGGACAGGTCGAACACCGGGGAGCTGTTTTTT. Amino acid sequence: CASSLSWDRSNTGELFF.